One sample yielded the 28 T cell receptor beta chains listed below, sequenced in a study of cytomegalovirus exposure and HLA in healthy donors. PCR primers comprised 60 Vbeta and 13 Jbeta primers. Assay used: immunoSEQ multiplex PCR; TCRdb lists only in-frame clones, some missing. The top ten hold about 2.3% of the sample, which has over 110,000 clones, about four fifths seen once. Material: PBMCs. All receptors derive from a male donor in good health and CMV-seronegative.

CDR3 loop: CASSPQGASSYEQYF. In DNA form, the CDR3 reads TGTGCCAGCAGCCCCCAAGGGGCGAGCTCCTACGAGCAGTACTTC. The V gene is TRBV7-9, the J gene TRBJ2-7, with D perhaps TRBD1 (5 bases). Germline V CDR1 and CDR2: SEHNR, FQNEAQ (reference sequence). This CDR3 is built from 15 residues. Trimming pared 5 bases from V and 0 bases from J, leaving 14 bases between.

This chain joins TRBV5-6 and TRBJ1-2; weak D call: TRBD1 (6 bases). The CDR3 covers 17 residues. In germline, CDR1 is SGHDT, CDR2 YYEEEE. V lost 0 bases to trimming and J lost 3 bases, with 18 bases between them. CDR3 nucleotide sequence: TGTGCCAGCAGCTTGGCCGAGTGGGAGGGGGTTTACTATGGCTACACCTTC. Amino acids: CASSLAEWEGVYYGYTF.

V and J are TRBV5-1 and TRBJ2-1; D is possibly TRBD2 (6 bases). CDR1 and CDR2 from the germline V gene are SGHRS and YFSETQ. V dropped 4 bases and J dropped 4 bases, with 9 bases sitting between them. This CDR3 contains 13 residues. The CDR3 spells CASSPGLYNEQFF. In DNA form, the CDR3 reads TGCGCCAGCAGCCCGGGACTTTACAATGAGCAGTTCTTC.

This clone appeared a single time. The rearrangement links TRBV27 to TRBJ2-3; D not certain. This CDR3 region has 12 residues. Germline loops: CDR1 MNHEY, CDR2 SMNVEV (reference sequence). V lost 5 bases, J lost 0 bases, and 3 bases lay in between. The CDR3, as DNA: TGTGCCAGCAGTCCAAGCACAGATACGCAGTATTTT. Translating it yields CASSPSTDTQYF.

The genes are TRBV7-6 and TRBJ2-3; the match to TRBD2 covers 16 bases. The trim removed 3 bases at V and 0 bases at J, leaving 15 bases unmatched. The length of the CDR3 is 22 residues. Germline V gives CDR1 SGHVS, CDR2 FNYEAQ. The CDR3 DNA is TGTGCCAGCAGCTTTGAGACAGGGGGACTAGCGGGAGGGAAAACTAGCACAGATACGCAGTATTTT. Its protein product is CASSFETGGLAGGKTSTDTQYF.

The chain is built from TRBV4-1 and TRBJ2-1, with D possibly TRBD2 on 6 matching bases. V dropped 1 base and J dropped 4 bases, with 14 bases sitting between them. Germline V CDR1 and CDR2: MGHRA, YSYEKL. The CDR3 is 16 amino acids. The CDR3 DNA reads as TGCGCCAGCAGCCAAGCTGAGGCGGGGCCGTACAATGAGCAGTTCTTC. This sequence encodes CASSQAEAGPYNEQFF.

V and J are TRBV6-5 and TRBJ2-5; 10 bases align to TRBD1. The CDR3 has 16 residues. V was pared by 3 bases and J by 3 bases, with 7 bases of the junction left unmatched. Germline loops: CDR1 MNHEY, CDR2 SVGAGI. The CDR3 protein is CASSYSTGTGEETQYF. The CDR3 DNA reads as TGTGCCAGCAGTTATTCAACCGGGACAGGGGAAGAGACCCAGTACTTC.

J is TRBJ2-7 and V is TRBV5-6; the D is unclear. Looked up from germline, CDR1 is SGHDT and CDR2 is YYEEEE. V lost 2 bases and J lost 4, with 7 bases in between. The length of the CDR3 is 12 residues. CDR3 in amino acids: CASSFSRYEQYF. The CDR3 region has the DNA TGTGCCAGCAGCTTTTCCAGGTACGAGCAGTACTTC.

In DNA, the CDR3 is TGTGCCAGTAGTATGATTGGACAGCTAGTACTCAGGACCGAAGAGACCCAGTACTTC. It is translated as CASSMIGQLVLRTEETQYF. V gene TRBV19 combines with J gene TRBJ2-5; TRBD1 is a possible D gene (6 bases). The CDR3 extends over 19 amino acids. Germline-derived CDR1 and CDR2 are LNHDA and SQIVND (reference sequence). V was shortened by 3 bases and J by 3 bases, with 26 bases between the two germline ends. The whole variable domain, filled in from reference TRBV19 and TRBJ2-5, reads DGGITQSPKYLFRKEGQNVTLSCEQNLNHDAMYWYRQDPGQGLRLIYYSQIVNDFQKGDIAEGYSVSREKKESFPLTVTSAQKNPTAFYLCASSMIGQLVLRTEETQYFGPGTRLLVL.

The chain uses TRBV7-6 and TRBJ1-5; D uncertain. V shed 5 bases and J shed 6 bases, with 17 bases lying between them. CDR1 SGHVS and CDR2 FNYEAQ come from the germline V gene. The CDR3 is 15 amino acids. As DNA, the CDR3 is TGTGCCAGCAGCGCCACCGCCGGTATCCCTCAGCCCCAGCATTTT. Translation: CASSATAGIPQPQHF.

The chain recombines TRBV10-3 with TRBJ1-1; 7 bases are a match to TRBD1. The J segment lost 11 bases and the V segment lost 6 bases, leaving 6 bases of the junction unmatched. Germline CDR1 ENHRY, CDR2 SYGVKD. The CDR3 covers 11 residues. CDR3 loop: CAIRGTGDAFF. The CDR3 region has the DNA TGTGCCATCAGAGGAACAGGGGACGCTTTCTTT.

V and J are TRBV5-1 and TRBJ1-2, with D possibly matching TRBD1 (6 bases). This CDR3 is 14 amino acids long. Germline loops: CDR1 SGHRS, CDR2 YFSETQ. The V end lost 3 bases, the J end lost 2 bases, and 11 bases lay between the germline ends. The CDR3 bases are TGCGCCAGCAGCTCCCACACAGGGAACTATGGCTACACCTTC. Translation: CASSSHTGNYGYTF.

V and J are TRBV28 and TRBJ2-3; 9 nucleotides align to TRBD2. The CDR3 spans 16 residues. CDR1 and CDR2 from the germline V gene are MDHEN and SYDVKM. With V trimmed by 5 bases and J by 4 bases, 10 bases remained unmatched. CDR3 DNA sequence: TGTGCCAGCAGTCCACGCCGCGGGAGGGAGGCAGATACGCAGTATTTT. It encodes CASSPRRGREADTQYF.

V and J are TRBV7-8 and TRBJ1-1; the match to TRBD1 covers 11 bases. V lost 5 bases, J lost 0 bases, and 11 bases stayed unmatched. This CDR3 has 18 residues. The germline gives CDR1 SGHVS, CDR2 FQNEAQ. This CDR3 reads CASSTQDRGRRMNTEAFF. The CDR3 DNA is TGTGCCAGCAGCACCCAGGACAGGGGGCGAAGGATGAACACTGAAGCTTTCTTT.

The chain uses TRBV19 and TRBJ1-5; D perhaps matches TRBD1 (6 bases). CDR1 and CDR2 from the germline V gene are LNHDA and SQIVND (reference sequence). Trimming removed 4 bases from V and 7 bases from J, with 11 bases in between. This CDR3 has 13 residues. The CDR3 loop is CASSTTGFQPQHF. The CDR3 nucleotides are TGTGCCAGTAGTACCACAGGGTTCCAGCCCCAGCATTTT.

As for this clone: At one end, the junction sequence differs from germline, possibly due to a read error. The same CDR3 arises from other DNA sequences in this sample as well. The chain links TRBV18 to TRBJ1-1, with D unclear. The germline gives CDR1 KGHSH, CDR2 LQKENI. The CDR3 has 17 amino acids. The CDR3 DNA sequence: TGTGCCAGCTCACCACTTACCGCGGGGTACGGGAACACTGAGGCTTTCTTT. Amino acid sequence: CASSPLTAGYGNTEAFF.

V is TRBV29-1 and J is TRBJ2-5; possible D gene TRBD2, 6 bases. The assigned J gene may be wrong: the sequence end matches TRBJ2-7 better. The germline V gene encodes CDR1 SQVTM and CDR2 ANQGSEA. The CDR3 extends over 13 amino acids. DNA of the CDR3: TGCAGCGTTGAGGGGGGACCGGCCTACGAGCAGTACTTC. Its translation is CSVEGGPAYEQYF.

The rearrangement uses TRBV5-6 and TRBJ1-1; D remains unclear. The germline gives CDR1 SGHDT, CDR2 YYEEEE. V dropped 0 bases and J dropped 6 bases, with 9 bases sitting between them. This CDR3 spans 13 amino acids. CDR3 sequence (DNA): TGTGCCAGCAGCTTGGCCTGGGCCGCTGAAGCTTTCTTT. Its protein is CASSLAWAAEAFF.

The chain employs TRBV11-2 and TRBJ2-1, with TRBD2 matching 9 bases. The CDR3 runs to 17 residues. CDR1 SGHAT and CDR2 FQNNGV come from the germline V gene. Trimming removed 0 bases from V and 8 bases from J; junction bases left unmatched: 11. Here the CDR3 reads CASSLDARLAAWDEQFF. The DNA for the CDR3 is TGTGCCAGCAGCTTAGATGCCCGACTAGCGGCTTGGGATGAGCAGTTCTTC.

V and J are TRBV7-3 and TRBJ2-5, with TRBD2 matching over 12 bases. V lost 2 bases to trimming and J lost 7 bases; unmatched junction nucleotides: 5. CDR3 length: 15 amino acids. CDR1 SGHTA and CDR2 FQGTGA come from the germline V gene. The CDR3 sequence is CASSLLAGGEGTQYF. The CDR3 DNA reads TGTGCCAGCAGCTTACTAGCGGGAGGGGAAGGGACCCAGTACTTC.

The CDR3 is CATGEGARGYTF. In DNA, the CDR3 is TGTGCCACTGGAGAGGGGGCACGGGGCTACACCTTC. The genes are TRBV19 and TRBJ1-2, with TRBD1 identical over 7 bases. J was trimmed by 8 bases and V by 10 bases; bases with no gene match: 10. From germline, CDR1 is LNHDA and CDR2 SQIVND (reference sequence). The CDR3 is made up of 12 amino acids.

This clone was observed a handful of times. Other DNA sequences of this sample code for an identical CDR3. The chain joins TRBV4-1 to TRBJ1-2; 8 bases agree with TRBD1. CDR1 is MGHRA, CDR2 YSYEKL, per germline. CDR3 length: 14 amino acids. V shed 1 base and J 6 bases; nucleotides not matched to a gene: 4. The CDR3 loop reads CASSQGTGKDGYTF. Here the CDR3 DNA reads TGCGCCAGCAGCCAAGGGACAGGGAAAGATGGCTACACCTTC.

The V gene is TRBV29-1, the J gene TRBJ2-1; TRBD1 matches 10 bases. Germline V gene lookup returns CDR1 SQVTM and CDR2 ANQGSEA. CDR3 size: 12 residues. Trimming removed 6 bases from V and 8 bases from J; junction bases left unmatched: 4. Here the CDR3 reads CSVSGTGDEQFF. The CDR3 DNA sequence: TGCAGCGTGAGTGGGACAGGGGATGAGCAGTTCTTC.

The V and J genes are TRBV6-5 and TRBJ2-7, with a weak D call TRBD2 (6 bases). Germline-derived CDR1 and CDR2 are MNHEY and SVGAGI. This CDR3 spans 14 amino acids. Trimming removed 0 bases from V and 1 base from J, with 7 bases in between. The CDR3 DNA sequence: TGTGCCAGCAGTTACTCGAGCGGGTCCTACGAGCAGTACTTC. Its translation: CASSYSSGSYEQYF.

V gene TRBV19 combines with J gene TRBJ2-7; no definite D call. Germline V gene data show CDR1 as LNHDA and CDR2 as SQIVND (reference sequence). Trimming cost V 5 bases and J 2 bases, with 16 bases left between them. The CDR3 runs to 15 residues. The CDR3 sequence: CASSVQLAFPYEQYF. CDR3 bases: TGTGCCAGTAGTGTACAGTTGGCCTTCCCCTACGAGCAGTACTTC.

The V call is TRBV10-2, the J call TRBJ2-5; 7 positions agree with TRBD2. The CDR3 is 12 residues long. Germline CDR1 and CDR2: WSHSY and SAAADI. Trimming removed 8 bases from V and 1 base from J; junction bases left unmatched: 1. The CDR3 sequence is CASGGVQETQYF. As DNA, the CDR3 is TGCGCCAGCGGGGGGGTCCAAGAGACCCAGTACTTC.

The V and J genes are TRBV7-9 and TRBJ1-1; the match to TRBD1 covers 7 bases. Germline V CDR1 and CDR2: SEHNR, FQNEAQ (reference sequence). With V trimmed by 2 bases and J by 5 bases, 8 bases remained unmatched. The CDR3 consists of 15 residues. The CDR3 spells CASSLLRTGGTEAFF. The DNA for the CDR3 is TGTGCCAGCAGCTTATTGCGGACAGGAGGAACTGAAGCTTTCTTT.

The V and J genes are TRBV7-8 and TRBJ1-1; 7 bases match TRBD1. Trimming at V came to 5 bases and at J to 9 bases, leaving 3 bases not matched to a gene. The CDR3 has 11 amino acids. CDR1 is SGHVS, CDR2 FQNEAQ, per germline. The DNA of the CDR3 is TGTGCCAGCAGCCGGGACAGTCAAGCTTTCTTT. It translates to CASSRDSQAFF.